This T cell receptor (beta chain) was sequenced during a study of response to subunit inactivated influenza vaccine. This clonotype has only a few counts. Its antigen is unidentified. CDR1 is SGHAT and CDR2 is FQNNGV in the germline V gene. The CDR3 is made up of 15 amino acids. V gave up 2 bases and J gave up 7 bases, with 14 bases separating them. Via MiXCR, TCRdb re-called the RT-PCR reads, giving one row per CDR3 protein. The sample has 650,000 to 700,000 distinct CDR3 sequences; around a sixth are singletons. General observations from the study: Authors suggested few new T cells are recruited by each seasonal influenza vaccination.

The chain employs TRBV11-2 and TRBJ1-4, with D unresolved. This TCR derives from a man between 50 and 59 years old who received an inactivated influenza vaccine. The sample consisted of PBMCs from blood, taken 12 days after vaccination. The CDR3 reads CASSLRRNRGEKLFF. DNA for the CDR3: TGTGCCAGCAGCTTACGCCGGAACCGAGGTGAAAAACTGTTTTTT.